Presented here are 24 T cell receptor beta chains from one specimen sequenced in a study of T cells after yellow fever vaccination. In TCRdb, the 5' RACE reads were re-called with MiXCR into one record per CDR3 protein. The data show 600,000 to 750,000 distinct CDR3 sequences, over 9% seen once. Sequenced here: PBMCs, sampled on the day of the yellow fever booster vaccination. The receptors derive from a man aged 25-40 years who received the YFV17D yellow fever vaccine.

The gene calls are TRBV27 and TRBJ2-1; D is perhaps TRBD1 or TRBD2 (5 bases each). This CDR3 has 15 amino acids. The germline V and J ends were trimmed by 8 bases and 2 bases, with 16 bases remaining between them. Germline loops: CDR1 MNHEY, CDR2 SMNVEV (reference sequence). The CDR3, as DNA: TGTGCCAGCTGTCTTGCCGGGGACCCCTACAATGAGCAGTTCTTC. Translating gives CASCLAGDPYNEQFF.

The sample holds a few counts of this clonotype. V usage is TRBV20-1 and J usage is TRBJ2-2, with TRBD1 identical over 8 bases. This CDR3 is 16 amino acids long. The germline gives CDR1 DFQATT, CDR2 SNEGSKA (reference sequence). V lost 5 bases, J lost 0 bases, and 8 bases stayed unmatched. For the CDR3, the DNA is TGCAGTGCTTCCGGGACAGGCGGAGCGAACACCGGGGAGCTGTTTTTT. Its protein product is CSASGTGGANTGELFF.

This clonotype came up a few times. The chain employs TRBV19 and TRBJ2-3, with D possibly TRBD2 on 6 matching bases. V shed 7 bases and J shed 1 base, with 12 bases lying between them. CDR3 length: 14 residues. CDR1 and CDR2 (germline): LNHDA, SQIVND (reference sequence). DNA of the CDR3: TGTGCCAGTACCCCGGAGGGGCGCACAGATACGCAGTATTTT. As protein: CASTPEGRTDTQYF.

A few counts support this clonotype. The genes are TRBV6-2 or TRBV6-3 and TRBJ2-5; 7 bases match TRBD2. Germline assignment: CDR1 MNHEY and CDR2 SVGEGT. Losses at the gene ends were 7 bases for V and 3 bases for J; bases not matched to a gene: 5. The CDR3 has 13 residues. The CDR3, as DNA: TGTGCCAGCAACCCCGCGGGGGAAGAGACCCAGTACTTC. The encoded protein is CASNPAGEETQYF.

The chain links TRBV5-5 to TRBJ1-5; no definite D call. Germline assignment: CDR1 SGHKS and CDR2 YYEKEE (reference sequence). The CDR3 runs to 16 residues. V lost 3 bases and J lost 2, with 15 bases in between. The CDR3 DNA follows: TGTGCCAGCAGCTCTGGGGTCGGAACCGGCAATCAGCCCCAGCATTTT. This translates into CASSSGVGTGNQPQHF.

The rearrangement links TRBV27 to TRBJ2-7; D is uncertain. Trimming cost V 2 bases and J 2 bases, with 7 bases left between them. This CDR3 has 13 residues. Germline values: CDR1 MNHEY, CDR2 SMNVEV (reference sequence). DNA of the CDR3: TGTGCCAGCAGTTTAATAGCAACCTACGAGCAGTACTTC. It encodes CASSLIATYEQYF.

This clonotype has more than one count but fewer than ten. The chain recombines TRBV28 with TRBJ2-2; 8 bases agree with TRBD2. Germline V gene data show CDR1 as MDHEN and CDR2 as SYDVKM. The CDR3 totals 16 residues. The junction had 6 bases not matched to a gene; V was cut back by 5 bases and J by 1 base. DNA of the CDR3: TGTGCCAGCAGTGGAACCGGGACTAGGAACACCGGGGAGCTGTTTTTT. Its translation is CASSGTGTRNTGELFF. Combining the CDR3 with reference TRBV28 and TRBJ2-2 gives the whole variable domain DVKVTQSSRYLVKRTGEKVFLECVQDMDHENMFWYRQDPGLGLRLIYFSYDVKMKEKGDIPEGYSVSREKKERFSLILESASTNQTSMYLCASSGTGTRNTGELFFGEGSRLTVL.

This chain joins TRBV6-2 or TRBV6-3 and TRBJ2-7, with TRBD2 identical over 11 bases. With V trimmed by 5 bases and J by 3 bases, 6 bases remained unmatched. The CDR3 totals 15 residues. Germline CDR1 MNHEY, CDR2 SVGEGT. In nucleotides, the CDR3 is TGTGCCAGCAGTAAACTAGCGGGAGCTATCTACGAGCAGTACTTC. It translates to CASSKLAGAIYEQYF.

The V and J genes are TRBV18 and TRBJ2-5, with D perhaps matching TRBD1 (6 bases). The V gene's germline CDR1 is KGHSH and CDR2 LQKENI. Trimming stripped 8 bases from V and 4 bases from J, with 14 bases between. This CDR3 has 13 residues. DNA for the CDR3: TGTGCCAGCGGCCCAGGGGTCGGAGAGACCCAGTACTTC. This gives the protein CASGPGVGETQYF.

The chain employs TRBV11-2 and TRBJ1-6, with 7 bases lining up with TRBD1. This CDR3 is 14 amino acids long. Germline-derived CDR1 and CDR2 are SGHAT and FQNNGV. V shed 5 bases and J 6 bases; nucleotides not matched to a gene: 4. CDR3 in DNA: TGTGCCAGCAGCAAAGGACAGGTTAATTCACCCCTCCACTTT. It specifies CASSKGQVNSPLHF.

A few counts support this clonotype. The CDR3 protein is CSARGYRVETQYF. The CDR3 nucleotides are TGCAGTGCTAGAGGGTACAGGGTGGAGACCCAGTACTTC. The chain links TRBV20-1 to TRBJ2-5; possibly TRBD1 for D (6 bases). Germline lookup yields CDR1 DFQATT and CDR2 SNEGSKA (reference sequence). The CDR3 covers 13 residues. V shed 1 base and J shed 5 bases, with 11 bases lying between them.

This chain links TRBV24-1 with TRBJ2-1; D is undetermined. CDR1 is KGHDR, CDR2 SFDVKD, per germline. V lost 1 base and J 7 bases, leaving 7 bases between the germline ends. This CDR3 is built from 13 residues. The CDR3: CATSDFLTNEQFF. The CDR3 DNA reads TGTGCCACCAGTGATTTTCTGACAAATGAGCAGTTCTTC.

J is TRBJ2-3 and V is TRBV29-1, with 7 bases identical to TRBD2. The J segment lost 7 bases and the V segment lost 5 bases, leaving 6 bases of the junction unmatched. CDR3 length: 12 residues. The germline V gene encodes CDR1 SQVTM and CDR2 ANQGSEA. The CDR3 here is CSVSSGGNTQYF. The CDR3 region has the DNA TGCAGCGTTTCTAGCGGTGGGAATACGCAGTATTTT.

The rearrangement links TRBV24-1 to TRBJ2-2; no clear D. The germline CDR1 and CDR2 sequences are KGHDR and SFDVKD. The CDR3 has 14 amino acids. V shed 4 bases and J shed 4 bases, with 9 bases lying between them. CDR3 bases: TGTGCCACCAGTGACTCTGGGTCCACCGGGGAGCTGTTTTTT. This gives the protein CATSDSGSTGELFF.

This clonotype was detected ten times or more. This chain uses TRBV24-1 with TRBJ2-2; the match to TRBD2 covers 8 bases. CDR3 length: 14 amino acids. Looked up from germline, CDR1 is KGHDR and CDR2 is SFDVKD. The J segment lost 7 bases and the V segment lost 5 bases, leaving 5 bases of the junction unmatched. The CDR3 nucleotides read TGTGCCACCAGTGCCGCGGGGGGAATCGGGGAGCTGTTTTTT. Its translation: CATSAAGGIGELFF.

This clonotype was observed a handful of times. The V and J genes are TRBV6-5 and TRBJ2-5, with D maybe TRBD1 (6 bases). V was clipped by 2 bases and J by 3 bases, with 13 bases between them. The CDR3 loop spans 15 amino acids. The V gene's germline CDR1 is MNHEY and CDR2 SVGAGI. The CDR3 spells CASSYPGAQKETQYF. The CDR3 bases are TGTGCCAGCAGTTACCCAGGGGCACAGAAAGAGACCCAGTACTTC.

This clonotype appeared a few times. This chain joins TRBV27 and TRBJ2-2, with 8 positions matching TRBD1. J gave up 4 bases and V 0 bases, and 4 bases lay outside the gene matches. This CDR3 region has 16 residues. Germline CDR1 reads MNHEY; CDR2 reads SMNVEV (reference sequence). The CDR3 loop reads CASSLSWTGTTGELFF. The CDR3 DNA sequence: TGTGCCAGCAGTTTATCGTGGACAGGGACCACCGGGGAGCTGTTTTTT.

This clonotype was counted between two and nine times. The chain joins TRBV6-2 or TRBV6-3 to TRBJ2-2, with 7 positions matching TRBD2. Germline CDR1 is MNHEY and CDR2 is SVGEGT. The V gene end was trimmed by 4 bases and the J gene end by 3 bases; junction bases not matched to a gene: 5. The CDR3 loop spans 15 amino acids. This CDR3 is CASSSAGLDTGELFF. CDR3 bases: TGTGCCAGCAGTTCAGCGGGACTTGACACCGGGGAGCTGTTTTTT.

The chain has TRBV12-3 or TRBV12-4 and TRBJ2-3; no clear D. CDR3 length equals 15 residues. The V and J ends lost 1 base and 3 bases respectively, with 11 bases between them. CDR3 amino acids: CASSLDGARTDTQYF. The CDR3 DNA follows: TGTGCCAGCAGTTTAGATGGTGCGAGGACAGATACGCAGTATTTT.

There are a few counts of this clonotype. The V and J genes are TRBV15 and TRBJ2-3; possibly TRBD2 for D (5 bases). The CDR3 consists of 15 residues. The germline V gene has CDR1 LNHNV and CDR2 YYDKDF (reference sequence). Trimming left V 6 bases short and J 4 bases short, with 17 bases between. The CDR3 reads CATRSSGNEPDTQYF. As DNA, the CDR3 is TGTGCCACCAGGTCATCCGGGAATGAGCCAGATACGCAGTATTTT.

This clonotype was seen a few times. The rearrangement uses TRBV7-9 and TRBJ2-7, with TRBD2 matching over 12 bases. The CDR3 totals 14 residues. CDR1 is SEHNR, CDR2 FQNEAQ, per germline (reference sequence). V shed 5 bases and J 11 bases; nucleotides not matched to a gene: 10. The CDR3 sequence: CASSQLAGGTPEYF. The CDR3, as DNA: TGTGCCAGCAGCCAACTAGCGGGAGGAACCCCGGAGTACTTC.

This clonotype was seen repeatedly, ten times or more. This chain uses TRBV20-1 with TRBJ2-1; D might be TRBD2 (6 bases). V was trimmed by 3 bases and J by 2 bases, leaving 14 bases between them. CDR1 DFQATT and CDR2 SNEGSKA come from the germline V gene (reference sequence). The CDR3 sequence is 15 residues long. The CDR3 spells CSARRVAVTYNEQFF. CDR3 coding DNA: TGCAGTGCTAGGAGGGTAGCGGTAACCTACAATGAGCAGTTCTTC.

The chain links TRBV6-1 to TRBJ2-5; 9 bases map to TRBD2. The trim removed 6 bases at V and 3 bases at J, leaving 5 bases unmatched. Germline V lookup: CDR1 MNHNS, CDR2 SASEGT. The CDR3 is 14 residues long. The CDR3 spells CASRPGTSKETQYF. CDR3 in DNA: TGTGCCAGCAGGCCCGGGACTAGCAAAGAGACCCAGTACTTC.

This clonotype has only a few counts. The V and J genes are TRBV5-5 and TRBJ2-3; D remains ambiguous. This CDR3 comprises 14 residues. Germline CDR1 reads SGHKS; CDR2 reads YYEKEE (reference sequence). Trimming cost V 2 bases and J 2 bases, with 9 bases left between them. CDR3 sequence (DNA): TGTGCCAGCAGCTTTAACAGCCCCACAGATACGCAGTATTTT. Its protein is CASSFNSPTDTQYF. The variable domain in full, with the rest retrieved from reference TRBV5-5 and TRBJ2-3, is DAGVTQSPTHLIKTRGQQVTLRCSPISGHKSVSWYQQVLGQGPQFIFQYYEKEERGRGNFPDRFSARQFPNYSSELNVNALLLGDSALYLCASSFNSPTDTQYFGPGTRLTVL.